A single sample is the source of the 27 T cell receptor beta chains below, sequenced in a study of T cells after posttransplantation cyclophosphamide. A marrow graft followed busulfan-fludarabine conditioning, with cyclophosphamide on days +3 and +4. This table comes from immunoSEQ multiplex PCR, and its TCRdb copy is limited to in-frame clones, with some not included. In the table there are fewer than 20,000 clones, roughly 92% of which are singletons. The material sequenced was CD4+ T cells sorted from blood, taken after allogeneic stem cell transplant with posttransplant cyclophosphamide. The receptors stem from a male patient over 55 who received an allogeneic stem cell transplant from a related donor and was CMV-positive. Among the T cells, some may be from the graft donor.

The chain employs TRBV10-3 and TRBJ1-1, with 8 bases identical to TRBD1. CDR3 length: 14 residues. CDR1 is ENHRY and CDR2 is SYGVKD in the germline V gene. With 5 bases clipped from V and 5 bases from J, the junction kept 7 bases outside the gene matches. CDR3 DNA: TGTGCCATCAGTTACGAACAGGGGGGAACTGAAGCTTTCTTT. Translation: CAISYEQGGTEAFF.

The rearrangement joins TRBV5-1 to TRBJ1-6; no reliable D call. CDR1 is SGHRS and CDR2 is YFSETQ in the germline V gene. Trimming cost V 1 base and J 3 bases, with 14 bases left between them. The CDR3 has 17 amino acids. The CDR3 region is CASSLTSLGYYNSPLHF. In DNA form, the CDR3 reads TGCGCCAGCAGCTTGACTAGCTTGGGCTACTATAATTCACCCCTCCACTTT.

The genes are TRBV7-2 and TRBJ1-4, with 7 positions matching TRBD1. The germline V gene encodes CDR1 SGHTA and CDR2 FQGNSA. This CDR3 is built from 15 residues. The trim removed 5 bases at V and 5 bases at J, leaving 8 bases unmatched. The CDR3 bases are TGTGCCAGCAGCCCTCAAGCGACAGGGAATGAAAAACTGTTTTTT. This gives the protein CASSPQATGNEKLFF.

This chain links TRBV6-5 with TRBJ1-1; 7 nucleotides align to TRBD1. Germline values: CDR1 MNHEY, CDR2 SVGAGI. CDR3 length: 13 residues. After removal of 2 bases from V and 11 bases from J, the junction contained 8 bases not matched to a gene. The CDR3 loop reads CASSYVFADRAFF. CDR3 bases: TGTGCCAGCAGTTACGTGTTCGCGGACAGGGCTTTCTTT.

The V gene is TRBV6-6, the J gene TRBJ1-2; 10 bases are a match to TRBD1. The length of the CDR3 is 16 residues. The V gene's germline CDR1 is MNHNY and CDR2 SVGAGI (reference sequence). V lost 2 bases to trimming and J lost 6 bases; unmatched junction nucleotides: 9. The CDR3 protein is CASSYPAPGQGDGYTF. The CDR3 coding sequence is TGTGCCAGCAGTTACCCCGCCCCCGGACAGGGGGATGGCTACACCTTC.

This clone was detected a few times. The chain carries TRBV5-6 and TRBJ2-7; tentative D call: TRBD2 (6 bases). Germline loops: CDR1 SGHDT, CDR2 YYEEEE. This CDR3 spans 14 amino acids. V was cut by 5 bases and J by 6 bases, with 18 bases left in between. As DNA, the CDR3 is TGTGCCAGCAGGCCCGGGACTTTTGGGTTCGAGCAGTACTTC. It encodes CASRPGTFGFEQYF.

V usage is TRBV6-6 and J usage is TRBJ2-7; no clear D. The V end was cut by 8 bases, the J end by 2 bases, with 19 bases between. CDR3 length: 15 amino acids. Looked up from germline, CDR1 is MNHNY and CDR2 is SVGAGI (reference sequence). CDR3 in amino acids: CASGLQPPSTYEQYF. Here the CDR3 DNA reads TGTGCCAGCGGTTTACAGCCACCCTCAACCTACGAGCAGTACTTC.

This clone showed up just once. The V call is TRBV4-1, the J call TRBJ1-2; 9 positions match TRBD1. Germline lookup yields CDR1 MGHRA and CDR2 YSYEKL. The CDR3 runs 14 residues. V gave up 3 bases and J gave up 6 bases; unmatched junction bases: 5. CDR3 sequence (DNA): TGCGCCAGCAGCCAGGAGGACAGGGGTCATGGCTACACCTTC. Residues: CASSQEDRGHGYTF.

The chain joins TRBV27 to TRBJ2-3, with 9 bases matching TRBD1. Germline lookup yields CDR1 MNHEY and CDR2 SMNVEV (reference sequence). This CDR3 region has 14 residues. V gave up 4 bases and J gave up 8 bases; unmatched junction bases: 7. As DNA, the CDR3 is TGTGCCAGCAGTTCGGGACAGGGACACGGTACGCAGTATTTT. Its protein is CASSSGQGHGTQYF.

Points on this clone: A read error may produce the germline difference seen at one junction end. CDR3 nucleotide sequence: TGTGCCAGTAGGGACAACCCCCCTGGGACCAACGTCCTGACTTTC. Protein sequence: CASRDNPPGTNVLTF. The V and J genes are TRBV19 and TRBJ2-6; perhaps TRBD1 as D (5 bases). Germline loops: CDR1 LNHDA, CDR2 SQIVND (reference sequence). CDR3 length equals 15 residues.

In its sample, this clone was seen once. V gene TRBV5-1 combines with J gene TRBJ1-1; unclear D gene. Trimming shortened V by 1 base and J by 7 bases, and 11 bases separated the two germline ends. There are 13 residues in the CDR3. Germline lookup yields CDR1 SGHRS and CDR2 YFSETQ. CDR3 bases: TGCGCCAGCAGCTTGACTAGGGAGGGTGAAGCTTTCTTT. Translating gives CASSLTREGEAFF. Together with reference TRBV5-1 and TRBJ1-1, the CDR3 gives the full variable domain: KAGVTQTPRYLIKTRGQQVTLSCSPISGHRSVSWYQQTPGQGLQFLFEYFSETQRNKGNFPGRFSGRQFSNSRSEMNVSTLELGDSALYLCASSLTREGEAFFGQGTRLTVV.

CDR3 residues: CASSGTSGSDTQYF. The CDR3 DNA sequence: TGTGCCAGCAGCGGGACTAGCGGGTCGGATACGCAGTATTTT. V is TRBV2 and J is TRBJ2-3; 12 nucleotides align to TRBD2. The CDR3 sequence is 14 residues long. J gave up 6 bases and V 6 bases, and 4 bases lay outside the gene matches. Germline V CDR1 and CDR2: SNHLY, FYNNEI.

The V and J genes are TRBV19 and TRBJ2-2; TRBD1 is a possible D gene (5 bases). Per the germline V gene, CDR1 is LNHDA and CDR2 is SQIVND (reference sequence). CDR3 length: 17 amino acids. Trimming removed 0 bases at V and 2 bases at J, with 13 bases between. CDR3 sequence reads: CASSIDQKGLNTGELFF. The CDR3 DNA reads TGTGCCAGTAGTATAGATCAGAAGGGGCTAAACACCGGGGAGCTGTTTTTT. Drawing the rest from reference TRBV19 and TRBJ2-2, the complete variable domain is DGGITQSPKYLFRKEGQNVTLSCEQNLNHDAMYWYRQDPGQGLRLIYYSQIVNDFQKGDIAEGYSVSREKKESFPLTVTSAQKNPTAFYLCASSIDQKGLNTGELFFGEGSRLTVL.

The CDR3: CASSVRESGGYTF. CDR3 nucleotides: TGTGCCAGCAGTGTGAGGGAATCTGGGGGCTACACCTTC. The J gene is TRBJ1-2, the V gene TRBV25-1; D is undetermined. Trimming left V 4 bases short and J 8 bases short, with 14 bases between. Germline CDR1 and CDR2: MGHDK and SYGVNS. CDR3 size: 13 residues.

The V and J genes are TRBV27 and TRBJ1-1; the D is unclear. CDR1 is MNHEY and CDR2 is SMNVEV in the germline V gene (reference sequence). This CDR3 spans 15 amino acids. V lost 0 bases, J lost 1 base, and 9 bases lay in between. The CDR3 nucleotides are TGTGCCAGCAGTTTATCGGTGCTAGGGAACACTGAAGCTTTCTTT. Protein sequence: CASSLSVLGNTEAFF.

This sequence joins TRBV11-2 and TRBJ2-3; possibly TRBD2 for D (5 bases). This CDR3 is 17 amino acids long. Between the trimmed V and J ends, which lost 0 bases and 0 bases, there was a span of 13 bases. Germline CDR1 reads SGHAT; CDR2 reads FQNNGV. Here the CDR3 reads CASSLDPASSSTDTQYF. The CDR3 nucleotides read TGTGCCAGCAGCTTAGATCCGGCTAGCAGTAGCACAGATACGCAGTATTTT.

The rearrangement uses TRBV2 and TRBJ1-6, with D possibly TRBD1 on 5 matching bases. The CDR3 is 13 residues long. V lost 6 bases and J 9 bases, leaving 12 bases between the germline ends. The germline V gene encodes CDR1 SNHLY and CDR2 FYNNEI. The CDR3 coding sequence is TGTGCCAGCAGCCAGGGTAACGGTTCACCCCTCCACTTT. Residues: CASSQGNGSPLHF.

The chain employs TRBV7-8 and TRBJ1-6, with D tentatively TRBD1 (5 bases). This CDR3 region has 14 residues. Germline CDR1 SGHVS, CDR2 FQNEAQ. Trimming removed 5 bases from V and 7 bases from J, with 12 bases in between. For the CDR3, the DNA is TGTGCCAGCAGCCAGAGCACAGGAAATTCACCCCTCCACTTT. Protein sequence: CASSQSTGNSPLHF.

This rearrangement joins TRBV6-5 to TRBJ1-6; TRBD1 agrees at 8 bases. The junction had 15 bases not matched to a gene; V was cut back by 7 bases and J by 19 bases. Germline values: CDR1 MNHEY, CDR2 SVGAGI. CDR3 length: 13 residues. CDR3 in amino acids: CASTAPGGGSSHF. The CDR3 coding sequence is TGTGCCAGCACAGCTCCAGGGGGCGGATCGAGTCACTTT.

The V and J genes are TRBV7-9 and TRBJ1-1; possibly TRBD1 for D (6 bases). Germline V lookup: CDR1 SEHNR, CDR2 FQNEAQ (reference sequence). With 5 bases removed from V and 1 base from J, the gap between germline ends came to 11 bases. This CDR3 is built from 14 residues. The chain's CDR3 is CASSRGGANTEAFF. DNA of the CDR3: TGTGCCAGCAGCCGAGGGGGAGCGAACACTGAAGCTTTCTTT.

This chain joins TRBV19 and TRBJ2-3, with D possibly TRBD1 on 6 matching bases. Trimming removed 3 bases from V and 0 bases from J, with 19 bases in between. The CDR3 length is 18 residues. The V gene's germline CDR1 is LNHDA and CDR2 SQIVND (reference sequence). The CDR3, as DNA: TGTGCCAGTAGTATCGCTTCCGGGACACACATTAGCACAGATACGCAGTATTTT. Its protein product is CASSIASGTHISTDTQYF.

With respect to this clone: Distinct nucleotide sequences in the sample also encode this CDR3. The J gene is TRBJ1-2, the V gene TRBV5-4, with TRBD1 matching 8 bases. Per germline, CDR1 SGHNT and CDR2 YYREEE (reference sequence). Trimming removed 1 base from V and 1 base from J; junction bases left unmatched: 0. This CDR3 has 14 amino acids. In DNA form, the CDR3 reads TGTGCCAGCAGCTTGACAGGGGGTAACTATGGCTACACCTTC. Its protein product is CASSLTGGNYGYTF.

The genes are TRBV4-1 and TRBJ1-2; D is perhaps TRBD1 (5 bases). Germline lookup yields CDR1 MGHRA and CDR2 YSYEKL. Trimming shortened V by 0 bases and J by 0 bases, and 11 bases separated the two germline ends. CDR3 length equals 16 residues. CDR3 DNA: TGCGCCAGCAGCCAAGATCCGGCAGGGCCTAACTATGGCTACACCTTC. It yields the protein CASSQDPAGPNYGYTF.

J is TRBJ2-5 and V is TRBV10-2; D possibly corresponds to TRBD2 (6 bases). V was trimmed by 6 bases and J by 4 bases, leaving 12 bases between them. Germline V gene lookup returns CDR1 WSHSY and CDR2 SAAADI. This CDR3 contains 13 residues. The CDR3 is CASSGGIAETQYF. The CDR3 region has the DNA TGCGCCAGCAGCGGGGGTATTGCAGAGACCCAGTACTTC.

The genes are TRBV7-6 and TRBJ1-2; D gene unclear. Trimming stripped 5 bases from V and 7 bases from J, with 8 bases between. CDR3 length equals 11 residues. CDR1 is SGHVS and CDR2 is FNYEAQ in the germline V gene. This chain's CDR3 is CASSPGRGYTF. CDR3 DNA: TGTGCCAGCAGCCCCGGTCGTGGCTACACCTTC.

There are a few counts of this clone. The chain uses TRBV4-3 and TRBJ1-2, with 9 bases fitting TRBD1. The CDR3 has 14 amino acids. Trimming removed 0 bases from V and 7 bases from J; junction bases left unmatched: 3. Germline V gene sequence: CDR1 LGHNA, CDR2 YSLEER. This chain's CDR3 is CASSQEVTGGGYTF. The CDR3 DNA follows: TGCGCCAGCAGCCAAGAAGTGACAGGGGGTGGCTACACCTTC.

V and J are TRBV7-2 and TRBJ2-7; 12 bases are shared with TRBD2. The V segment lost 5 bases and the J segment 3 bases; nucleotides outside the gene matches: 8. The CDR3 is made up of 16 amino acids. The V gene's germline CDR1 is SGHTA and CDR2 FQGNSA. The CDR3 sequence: CASSLHMTSGGYEQYF. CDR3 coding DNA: TGTGCCAGCAGCCTCCACATGACTAGCGGGGGCTACGAGCAGTACTTC. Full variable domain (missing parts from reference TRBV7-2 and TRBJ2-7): GAGVSQSPSNKVTEKGKDVELRCDPISGHTALYWYRQSLGQGLEFLIYFQGNSAPDKSGLPSDRFSAERTGGSVSTLTIQRTQQEDSAVYLCASSLHMTSGGYEQYFGPGTRLTVT.